Presented here are 18 T cell receptor beta chains from one specimen sequenced in a study of CD8 T cells in Susac syndrome. Reverse transcription of roughly 0.5 to 1 ug RNA was carried out with random hexamers. TCRdb called the immunoSEQ multiplex PCR reads again in MiXCR, with one record for every CDR3 protein. The sample has about 120,000 distinct CDR3 sequences; under 96% are singletons. Sequenced sample: CD4+ T cells from PBMCs. These receptors originate from a human donor with Susac syndrome.

This clonotype was detected once. The J gene is TRBJ2-5, the V gene TRBV20-1; perhaps TRBD2 as D (6 bases). The germline V gene encodes CDR1 DFQATT and CDR2 SNEGSKA (reference sequence). Deletions cut 0 bases from V and 1 base from J, with 12 bases between. This CDR3 is built from 15 residues. The CDR3 reads CSARDGGRIQETQYF. CDR3 DNA sequence: TGCAGTGCTAGAGACGGGGGACGGATCCAAGAGACCCAGTACTTC.

This chain connects TRBV7-2 to TRBJ1-2; D is unresolved. Germline V lookup: CDR1 SGHTA, CDR2 FQGNSA. The germline V and J ends were trimmed by 5 bases and 1 base, with 8 bases remaining between them. This CDR3 is built from 13 residues. The CDR3 sequence is CASSKRLNYGYTF. The CDR3 coding sequence is TGTGCCAGCAGCAAACGGCTTAACTATGGCTACACCTTC.

The chain's CDR3 is CASSFRDSQETQYF. The CDR3 DNA is TGTGCCAGCAGCTTCCGGGACAGCCAAGAGACCCAGTACTTC. The chain is built from TRBV5-6 and TRBJ2-5; TRBD1 aligns across 7 bases. Germline V gene sequence: CDR1 SGHDT, CDR2 YYEEEE. CDR3 length: 14 amino acids. The ends lost 2 bases at V and 1 base at J; junction bases unmatched: 2.

CDR3 coding DNA: TGTGCCTGGAGTAGTTGGTCAACTAATGAAAAACTGTTTTTT. This encodes CAWSSWSTNEKLFF. The chain uses TRBV30 and TRBJ1-4, with no clear D. The CDR3 covers 14 residues. Looked up from germline, CDR1 is GTSNPN and CDR2 is SVGIG (reference sequence). Trimming took off 2 bases at V and 0 bases at J, with 7 bases between the two ends.

This chain uses TRBV29-1 with TRBJ2-2; 8 bases align to TRBD2. This CDR3 region has 14 residues. V was pared by 7 bases and J by 5 bases, with 9 bases of the junction left unmatched. Germline CDR1 reads SQVTM; CDR2 reads ANQGSEA. The CDR3, as DNA: TGCAGCGCGGGGGGGACTAGAGGGACCGGGGAGCTGTTTTTT. It codes for CSAGGTRGTGELFF.

This chain links TRBV10-3 with TRBJ1-5; D uncertain. Germline V CDR1 and CDR2: ENHRY, SYGVKD. CDR3 size: 13 residues. V lost 7 bases to trimming and J lost 1 base, with 8 bases between them. The CDR3 DNA follows: TGTGCCATCACTCCGGACAGCAATCAGCCCCAGCATTTT. The encoded protein is CAITPDSNQPQHF.

V usage is TRBV6-6 and J usage is TRBJ1-1; 7 bases match TRBD1. The CDR3 loop spans 16 amino acids. The ends lost 4 bases at V and 0 bases at J; junction bases unmatched: 8. CDR1 is MNHNY, CDR2 SVGAGI, per germline (reference sequence). CDR3 in amino acids: CASSFTGVGMNTEAFF. The CDR3 DNA is TGTGCCAGCAGTTTTACAGGGGTTGGGATGAACACTGAAGCTTTCTTT.

A single count supports this clonotype. J is TRBJ1-1 and V is TRBV10-2, with 7 bases that match TRBD1. The V segment lost 6 bases and the J segment 5 bases; nucleotides outside the gene matches: 3. The CDR3 is 12 residues long. Germline CDR1 WSHSY, CDR2 SAAADI. CDR3 amino acids: CASRQGRTEAFF. CDR3 nucleotides: TGCGCCAGCAGACAGGGGCGGACTGAAGCTTTCTTT.

The rearrangement links TRBV12-3 or TRBV12-4 to TRBJ1-2; TRBD1 agrees at 11 bases. CDR3 length: 13 amino acids. The J segment lost 8 bases and the V segment lost 3 bases, leaving 2 bases of the junction unmatched. CDR3 nucleotide sequence: TGTGCCAGCAGTTTTGGACAGGGGGCGGGCTACACCTTC. This encodes CASSFGQGAGYTF.

V gene TRBV6-5 combines with J gene TRBJ2-7; 11 nucleotides line up with TRBD1. The CDR3 sequence is 15 residues long. The germline V gene has CDR1 MNHEY and CDR2 SVGAGI. The V gene end was trimmed by 6 bases and the J gene end by 7 bases; junction bases not matched to a gene: 11. CDR3 in amino acids: CASRPWTGGLGEQYF. The CDR3 nucleotides are TGTGCCAGCAGACCCTGGACAGGGGGCTTGGGTGAGCAGTACTTC.

This clonotype is a singleton in its sample. The rearrangement links TRBV7-6 to TRBJ2-2; 11 bases fit TRBD2. Germline CDR1 is SGHVS and CDR2 is FNYEAQ. This CDR3 comprises 16 residues. V lost 7 bases and J lost 3; bases outside the gene matches: 7. The CDR3 DNA sequence: TGTGCCAGCACCCCGGGACTAGCGGCCCACACCGGGGAGCTGTTTTTT. Translated: CASTPGLAAHTGELFF.

The rearrangement links TRBV5-1 to TRBJ2-2; D gene uncertain. The CDR3 runs 11 residues. Per germline, CDR1 SGHRS and CDR2 YFSETQ. Trimming took off 2 bases at V and 8 bases at J, with 4 bases between the two ends. CDR3 loop: CASSLEGELFF. The CDR3 nucleotides read TGCGCCAGCAGCTTAGAGGGGGAGCTGTTTTTT.

The chain's CDR3 is CAWSVRGNHEQYF. The CDR3 bases are TGTGCCTGGAGTGTACGTGGGAACCACGAGCAGTACTTC. This chain links TRBV30 with TRBJ2-7; D unclear. CDR3 length equals 13 residues. With 0 bases removed from V and 5 bases from J, the gap between germline ends came to 11 bases. Germline CDR1 reads GTSNPN; CDR2 reads SVGIG (reference sequence).

The chain employs TRBV5-4 and TRBJ1-1; D is unresolved. In germline, CDR1 is SGHNT, CDR2 YYREEE (reference sequence). The length of the CDR3 is 15 residues. Trimming removed 1 base at V and 2 bases at J, with 12 bases between. Written as DNA, the CDR3 is TGTGCCAGCAGCTTGACGGGAATGGGAAACACTGAAGCTTTCTTT. This sequence encodes CASSLTGMGNTEAFF. Supplemented by reference TRBV5-4 and TRBJ1-1, the full variable domain reads ETGVTQSPTHLIKTRGQQVTLRCSSQSGHNTVSWYQQALGQGPQFIFQYYREEENGRGNFPPRFSGLQFPNYSSELNVNALELDDSALYLCASSLTGMGNTEAFFGQGTRLTVV.

The gene calls are TRBV12-5 and TRBJ2-7, with 7 nucleotides matching TRBD1. Germline V CDR1 and CDR2: LGHNT, FRNRAP. Germline trimming cut 4 bases from V and 0 bases from J; bases unmatched to any gene: 6. The CDR3 runs to 15 residues. The CDR3 sequence: CASGSRQGSSYEQYF. The CDR3 bases are TGTGCTAGTGGTTCCCGACAGGGTTCCTCCTACGAGCAGTACTTC.

V gene TRBV5-4 combines with J gene TRBJ2-1; 8 bases map to TRBD2. J gave up 0 bases and V 4 bases, and 3 bases lay outside the gene matches. The CDR3 extends over 15 amino acids. Looked up from germline, CDR1 is SGHNT and CDR2 is YYREEE (reference sequence). CDR3 sequence: CASSQTSGSYNEQFF. CDR3 nucleotide sequence: TGTGCCAGCAGCCAAACTAGCGGCTCCTACAATGAGCAGTTCTTC.

The chain employs TRBV6-5 and TRBJ2-1, with D perhaps TRBD2 (5 bases). This CDR3 has 13 residues. V lost 6 bases and J lost 9, with 15 bases in between. CDR1 and CDR2 (germline): MNHEY, SVGAGI. The CDR3, as DNA: TGTGCCAGCAGCCTCCGGGATAGGACTGAGCAGTTCTTC. Translating it yields CASSLRDRTEQFF.

This rearrangement joins TRBV25-1 to TRBJ2-4, with D perhaps being TRBD1 or TRBD2 (6 bases each). This CDR3 has 15 amino acids. Germline V gene sequence: CDR1 MGHDK, CDR2 SYGVNS. V gave up 2 bases and J gave up 10 bases, with 18 bases separating them. For the CDR3, the DNA is TGTGCCAGCAGTGAAGTGGGGGGCAGGGGAGAGATTCAGTACTTC. This encodes CASSEVGGRGEIQYF.